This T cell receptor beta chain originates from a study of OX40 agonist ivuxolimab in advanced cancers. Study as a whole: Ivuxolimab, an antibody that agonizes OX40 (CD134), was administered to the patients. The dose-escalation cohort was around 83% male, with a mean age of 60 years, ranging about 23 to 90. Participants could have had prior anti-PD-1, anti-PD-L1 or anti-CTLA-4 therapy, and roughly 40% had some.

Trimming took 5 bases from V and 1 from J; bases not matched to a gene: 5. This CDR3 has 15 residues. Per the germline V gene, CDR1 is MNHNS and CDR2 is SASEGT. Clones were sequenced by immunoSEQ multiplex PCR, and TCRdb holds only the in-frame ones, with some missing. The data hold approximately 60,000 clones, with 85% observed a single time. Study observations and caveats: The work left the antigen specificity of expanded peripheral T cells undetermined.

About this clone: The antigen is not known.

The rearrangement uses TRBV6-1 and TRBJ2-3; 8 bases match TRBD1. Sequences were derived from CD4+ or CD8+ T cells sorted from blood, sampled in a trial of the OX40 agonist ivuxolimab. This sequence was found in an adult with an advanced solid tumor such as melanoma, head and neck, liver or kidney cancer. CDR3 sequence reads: CASSFRGLGTDTQYF. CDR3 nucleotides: TGTGCCAGCAGTTTCAGGGGGCTCGGCACAGATACGCAGTATTTT.